This T cell receptor beta chain was captured by sequencing in a study of CD8 T cells in Susac syndrome. The wider study: When their blood was taken, the Susac syndrome patients had either not yet had any therapy, were taking corticosteroids, or were taking intravenous immunoglobulin alone.

High-throughput TCR beta sequencing covered peripheral CD8+ and CD4+ T cells. When the RNA was reverse transcribed, random hexamers were used with an input of roughly 0.45 to 1 ug. The CDR3 of TCR beta was amplified by immunoSEQ multiplex PCR across 54 Vbeta and 13 Jbeta. TCRdb re-derived calls from the immunoSEQ multiplex PCR reads in MiXCR, one entry per CDR3 protein. The profile covers under 95,000 distinct CDR3 sequences, with 95% appearing a single time and roughly 0.44% taken by the ten largest. The clonotype comes from a human donor with Susac syndrome. The sequenced sample was CD8+ T cells from PBMCs.

DNA for the CDR3: TGTGCCAGCAACAAAGGGTTGGCCACTGAAGCTTTCTTT. It yields the protein CASNKGLATEAFF. The genes are TRBV3-1 and TRBJ1-1, with D uncertain. Germline CDR1 LGHDT, CDR2 YNNKEL (reference sequence). CDR3 length: 13 residues. Trimming stripped 7 bases from V and 4 bases from J, with 13 bases between.